This T cell receptor beta chain originates from a study of identical twins. Notes on the study in general: Insertions were reduced in abundant cord blood beta clonotypes but not in memory repertoires. Excess twin sharing in beta out-of-frame sequences was weaker.

The cDNA had a unique molecular identifier and a template-switch universal primer site. MiXCR, applied by TCRdb to the 5' RACE reads, yields one record per CDR3 protein. This sample has 450,000 to 650,000 distinct CDR3 sequences, with around a tenth found just once. From germline, CDR1 is SGHRS and CDR2 YFSETQ. The junction had 8 bases not matched to a gene; V was cut back by 4 bases and J by 2 bases. CDR3 length: 15 residues. In this sample, this clonotype turned up many times. Its specificity is not known. These data were likewise used in another study, on yellow fever vaccine responses in identical twins. That paper states: Reports say the vaccine T cell response in twins looked partly convergent and partly personalized.

Specimen: PBMCs. The receptor's source is a young woman in good health. The chain carries TRBV5-1 and TRBJ2-7; TRBD1 matches at 8 bases. CDR3 amino acids: CASSRRTGLTYEQYF. CDR3 in DNA: TGCGCCAGCAGCCGACGGACAGGGTTGACCTACGAGCAGTACTTC.